What follows describes a single T cell receptor beta chain. The sample belongs to a study of T cell changes during pregnancy in multiple sclerosis. Sequencing used immunoSEQ multiplex PCR; TCRdb keeps in-frame clones, though not all of them. This table has tens of thousands of clones, 87% appearing once. Looked up from germline, CDR1 is MNHEY and CDR2 is SMNVEV (reference sequence). The CDR3 sequence is 14 residues long. The V gene lost 0 bases and the J gene lost 8 bases, with 13 bases spanning the gap. The sequencing here drew on CD8+ T cells from peripheral blood mononuclear cells, taken in the first trimester of pregnancy. The J gene is TRBJ1-2, the V gene TRBV27, with D maybe TRBD1 (5 bases). The sequence was obtained from a female donor with multiple sclerosis, enrolled in a pregnancy study. For the CDR3, the DNA is TGTGCCAGCAGTTTATCGTTAGGGGTCGGCGGCTACACCTTC. It yields the protein CASSLSLGVGGYTF.